One and the same sample provided the 31 T cell receptor beta chains below, sequenced in a study of monozygotic twins with inflammatory bowel disease (dated by TCRdb to between 2017 and 2020). Library construction relied on 5' RACE. The instrument given in TCRdb is Illumina HiSeq 2500. Based on TCRdb reprocessing of the reads, there is one entry per CDR3 protein sequence, and DNA is missing. The sample's table lists a count of fewer than 550,000 distinct CDR3 sequences. The ten most abundant clones make up more than 2% of the sample. The sequenced material came from blood. The receptors come from a human donor with ulcerative colitis or Crohn's disease, or a healthy co-twin of an affected twin (not recorded which).

V usage is TRBV20-1 and J usage is TRBJ2-5. The CDR3 loop spans 13 amino acids. The germline gives CDR1 DFQATT, CDR2 SNEGSKA (reference sequence). The CDR3 is CSARDLVGETQYF.

V usage is TRBV12-3 or TRBV12-4 and J usage is TRBJ1-1; TCRdb outputs TRBD1, but without DNA this stays unchecked. CDR3 length equals 15 residues. This chain's CDR3 is CASSHPTVMNTEAFF.

The CDR3 sequence is CASSPTGGHYGYTF. The V and J genes are TRBV7-9 and TRBJ1-2; the TCRdb call, TRBD1, lacks DNA for checking. There are 14 residues in the CDR3. CDR1 SEHNR and CDR2 FQNEAQ come from the germline V gene (reference sequence).

This sequence joins TRBV7-6 and TRBJ1-1. The germline CDR1 and CDR2 sequences are SGHVS and FNYEAQ. The CDR3 length is 13 residues. The CDR3 here is CASSPTWNTEAFF.

J is TRBJ1-3 and V is TRBV20-1; TCRdb calls TRBD1, which cannot be checked without DNA. The CDR3 covers 15 residues. Per the germline V gene, CDR1 is DFQATT and CDR2 is SNEGSKA (reference sequence). CDR3 protein: CSARYRGFSGNTIYF.

This sequence joins TRBV6-6 and TRBJ2-1. This CDR3 contains 12 residues. Germline V gene data show CDR1 as MNHNY and CDR2 as SVGAGI (reference sequence). The CDR3 here is CASSPPYNEQFF.

V gene TRBV4-3 combines with J gene TRBJ2-5; TCRdb's D gene call, TRBD1, goes unchecked for lack of DNA. The germline gives CDR1 LGHNA, CDR2 YSLEER. This CDR3 spans 16 amino acids. The CDR3 here is CASSQEIGQGRETQYF.

V and J are TRBV4-1 and TRBJ1-5. The CDR3 loop spans 17 amino acids. CDR1 is MGHRA and CDR2 is YSYEKL in the germline V gene. This CDR3 reads CASSQPGGGGGNQPQHF.

This chain uses TRBV20-1 with TRBJ2-3; TCRdb's D call of TRBD1 is untestable without DNA. Germline V gene data show CDR1 as DFQATT and CDR2 as SNEGSKA (reference sequence). The length of the CDR3 is 14 residues. The CDR3 loop is CSARGTVRTDTQYF.

The V and J genes are TRBV7-2 and TRBJ1-5. This CDR3 is 14 amino acids long. CDR1 and CDR2 from the germline V gene are SGHTA and FQGNSA. Here the CDR3 reads CASSLNAGREPQHF.

The gene calls are TRBV11-1 and TRBJ2-6; as DNA is missing, the TRBD1 call by TCRdb cannot be tested. Germline lookup yields CDR1 SGHAT and CDR2 FQDESV (reference sequence). The CDR3 totals 19 residues. The CDR3 here is CASSLDPLDGAMGANVLTF.

V usage is TRBV15 and J usage is TRBJ2-5; absent DNA, TCRdb's TRBD1 call cannot be checked. This CDR3 has 14 amino acids. CDR1 is LNHNV, CDR2 YYDKDF, per germline (reference sequence). This CDR3 is CATSRDRAQETQYF.

The V call is TRBV6-5, the J call TRBJ1-6; the D gene TCRdb calls, TRBD1, cannot be checked with no DNA. The V gene's germline CDR1 is MNHEY and CDR2 SVGAGI. The CDR3 covers 14 residues. The CDR3 here is CASSSTGNNSPLHF.

The CDR3 protein is CASSYTQTQYF. This sequence joins TRBV6-6 and TRBJ2-5. Germline V gene sequence: CDR1 MNHNY, CDR2 SVGAGI (reference sequence). The CDR3 is 11 residues long.

The J gene is TRBJ1-2, the V gene TRBV6-1; the TCRdb call, TRBD1, lacks DNA for checking. In germline, CDR1 is MNHNS, CDR2 SASEGT. This CDR3 contains 11 residues. CDR3 in amino acids: CATNRGYGYTF.

The genes are TRBV12-3 or TRBV12-4 and TRBJ1-5. This CDR3 is built from 15 residues. The CDR3 loop is CASTLGGYSNQPQHF.

This chain connects TRBV5-1 to TRBJ2-3. The CDR3 covers 14 residues. Germline-derived CDR1 and CDR2 are SGHRS and YFSETQ. The CDR3: CASSLASRTDTQYF.

The chain carries TRBV11-2 and TRBJ2-1; TCRdb calls TRBD1, which cannot be checked without DNA. The CDR3 is 15 amino acids. Per the germline V gene, CDR1 is SGHAT and CDR2 is FQNNGV. This chain's CDR3 is CASSPRTASYNEQFF.

CDR3 region: CASSGGPGAYNEQFF. V and J are TRBV11-2 and TRBJ2-1; checking the TCRdb D call of TRBD2 is not possible without DNA. In germline, CDR1 is SGHAT, CDR2 FQNNGV. The CDR3 runs to 15 residues.

The genes are TRBV12-3 or TRBV12-4 and TRBJ1-1. This CDR3 comprises 15 residues. CDR3 residues: CASSFIISADTEAFF.

This chain connects TRBV12-3 or TRBV12-4 to TRBJ2-7; absent DNA, TCRdb's TRBD1 call cannot be checked. There are 16 residues in the CDR3. The CDR3 reads CASSFHDRGVPAEQYF.

The chain joins TRBV27 to TRBJ2-2; no DNA is available, so the TRBD1 call from TCRdb remains unchecked. Germline values: CDR1 MNHEY, CDR2 SMNVEV (reference sequence). The CDR3 is 15 residues long. The CDR3 here is CASTNGGGPVGELFF.

This sequence joins TRBV18 and TRBJ1-3. The CDR3 sequence is 15 residues long. Per germline, CDR1 KGHSH and CDR2 LQKENI. The CDR3 loop reads CASSPIETSGNTIYF.

J is TRBJ2-5 and V is TRBV4-1. The CDR3 extends over 13 amino acids. Per germline, CDR1 MGHRA and CDR2 YSYEKL. The CDR3 here is CASSQLESETQYF.

The gene calls are TRBV6-2 or TRBV6-3 and TRBJ2-1; TCRdb gives TRBD2 as the D gene, but with no DNA this cannot be confirmed. The CDR3 has 15 amino acids. Germline V gene data show CDR1 as MNHEY and CDR2 as SVGEGT. The CDR3 here is CASDKWDSHYNEQFF.

V and J are TRBV4-1 and TRBJ2-2. The CDR3 is 15 residues long. Germline CDR1 is MGHRA and CDR2 is YSYEKL. CDR3 sequence: CASSQVLAGTGELFF.

V gene TRBV18 combines with J gene TRBJ2-1; TCRdb indicates TRBD1, and absent DNA this call remains unverified. Germline lookup yields CDR1 KGHSH and CDR2 LQKENI. The CDR3 covers 16 residues. The CDR3 spells CASSPLGQGTYNEQFF.

V is TRBV5-1 and J is TRBJ2-3; as DNA is missing, the TRBD1 call by TCRdb cannot be tested. The CDR3 spans 15 residues. Per germline, CDR1 SGHRS and CDR2 YFSETQ. The CDR3 spells CASKPSTGGTDTQYF.

The chain has TRBV3-1 and TRBJ1-1. The CDR3 extends over 15 amino acids. CDR1 LGHDT and CDR2 YNNKEL come from the germline V gene (reference sequence). This CDR3 is CASSQVGDVDTEAFF.

The J gene is TRBJ1-1, the V gene TRBV20-1; the D call of TRBD1 rests on TCRdb alone, since no DNA is present to check it. The CDR3 length is 14 residues. Germline CDR1 and CDR2: DFQATT and SNEGSKA (reference sequence). CDR3 protein: CSAKGGGPNTEAFF.

This CDR3 reads CASSLAGGTSYEQYF. V is TRBV12-3 or TRBV12-4 and J is TRBJ2-7. The CDR3 totals 15 residues.